Listed here are 32 T cell receptor beta chains from one sample, sequenced in a study of shared clonotypes between healthy human individuals. Repertoires were generated with immunoSEQ multiplex PCR, while TCRdb's copy carries only in-frame clones and drops some. The sample lists 490,000 or so clones, 70% to 85% occurring once. Specimen: PBMCs. The receptors here all came from a woman between 40 and 50 years old in good health. Some clones in this sample may be carry-over from other donors' samples.

A few counts support this clone. The gene calls are TRBV7-2 and TRBJ2-7; D might be TRBD1 or TRBD2, each matching 5 bases. This CDR3 is built from 11 residues. Germline CDR1 is SGHTA and CDR2 is FQGNSA. The V end lost 8 bases, the J end lost 4 bases, and 9 bases lay between the germline ends. The DNA of the CDR3 is TGTGCCAGCGGGGACCGGTACGAGCAGTACTTC. It yields the protein CASGDRYEQYF.

The rearrangement links TRBV28 to TRBJ1-1; 9 nucleotides line up with TRBD1. CDR1 MDHEN and CDR2 SYDVKM come from the germline V gene. V shed 6 bases, J shed 2 bases, and the junction held 13 bases outside the gene matches. This CDR3 contains 17 residues. Here the CDR3 DNA reads TGTGCCAGCAGCCGGGAATTATACAGGGGGCCTAACACTGAAGCTTTCTTT. It codes for CASSRELYRGPNTEAFF.

This clone came up a few times. The sample contains more than one DNA sequence encoding this CDR3. This chain connects TRBV9 to TRBJ2-1; no clear D. Trimming removed 2 bases from V and 2 bases from J, with 5 bases in between. CDR1 SGDLS and CDR2 YYNGEE come from the germline V gene. CDR3 length: 13 amino acids. The CDR3 DNA reads TGTGCCAGCAGCGTCGACCCCTACAATGAGCAGTTCTTC. Translated, it gives CASSVDPYNEQFF.

V usage is TRBV15 and J usage is TRBJ1-1; D gene ambiguous. V was clipped by 4 bases and J by 0 bases, with 6 bases between them. The CDR3 contains 13 residues. Germline loops: CDR1 LNHNV, CDR2 YYDKDF (reference sequence). The CDR3 reads CATSNDMNTEAFF. CDR3 coding DNA: TGTGCCACCAGCAATGATATGAACACTGAAGCTTTCTTT.

Comment on this clone: At one boundary the junction diverges from the germline segment, which might be a read error. The J gene is TRBJ2-3, the V gene TRBV4-3; the D is unclear. Germline-derived CDR1 and CDR2 are LGHNA and YSLEER. CDR3 size: 13 residues. The CDR3, as DNA: TGCGCCAGCAGCCTGGGCCTCACAGATACGCGGTATTTT. Amino acids: CASSLGLTDTRYF.

This chain links TRBV7-9 with TRBJ1-1; D possibly corresponds to TRBD1 (5 bases). V shed 7 bases and J shed 4 bases, with 13 bases lying between them. CDR1 is SEHNR and CDR2 is FQNEAQ in the germline V gene (reference sequence). The CDR3 runs 13 residues. The CDR3 nucleotides are TGTGCCAGCATCTCGGGACGGTTCACTGAAGCTTTCTTT. Translated: CASISGRFTEAFF.

The genes are TRBV7-9 and TRBJ2-7, with D possibly called TRBD1 or TRBD2 (5 bases each). This CDR3 region has 12 residues. CDR1 is SEHNR and CDR2 is FQNEAQ in the germline V gene (reference sequence). The germline V and J ends were trimmed by 6 bases and 12 bases, with 18 bases remaining between them. CDR3 DNA: TGTGCCAGCAGTCGGGACCGCGTAAGCACGTACTTC. The encoded protein is CASSRDRVSTYF.

The rearrangement uses TRBV27 and TRBJ2-1; a weak D match, TRBD1 (6 bases). V lost 3 bases, J lost 1 base, and 10 bases lay in between. Germline CDR1 and CDR2: MNHEY and SMNVEV (reference sequence). This CDR3 region has 15 residues. The CDR3 nucleotides read TGTGCCAGCAGTTTTCAGGGGACGTCCTACAATGAGCAGTTCTTC. It is translated as CASSFQGTSYNEQFF.

The rearrangement joins TRBV7-9 to TRBJ2-3, with unresolved D. CDR3 size: 13 residues. Germline V gives CDR1 SEHNR, CDR2 FQNEAQ (reference sequence). Trimming cost V 5 bases and J 4 bases, with 10 bases left between them. CDR3 residues: CASSTLQPDTQYF. The CDR3, as DNA: TGTGCCAGCAGCACCCTACAGCCAGATACGCAGTATTTT.

The CDR3 region is CASTGQGTYEQYF. In DNA, the CDR3 is TGTGCCAGCACGGGACAGGGGACCTACGAGCAGTACTTC. The chain is built from TRBV2 and TRBJ2-7; 10 bases are shared with TRBD1. The V and J ends lost 7 bases and 2 bases, in that order; junction bases with no gene match: 2. Germline assignment: CDR1 SNHLY and CDR2 FYNNEI. The CDR3 contains 13 residues.

This clone was counted a few times. The chain links TRBV5-1 to TRBJ1-1, with D tentatively TRBD1 (5 bases). Germline V lookup: CDR1 SGHRS, CDR2 YFSETQ. Trimming removed 4 bases at V and 1 base at J, with 14 bases between. This CDR3 is 15 amino acids long. The CDR3 sequence is CASSTGQRPNTEAFF. CDR3 nucleotides: TGCGCCAGCAGCACAGGACAACGACCGAACACTGAAGCTTTCTTT.

This CDR3 is CASSYTLGEKEEQYF. DNA of the CDR3: TGTGCCAGCAGTTACACCCTGGGGGAGAAGGAAGAGCAGTACTTC. The chain combines TRBV6-5 with TRBJ2-7; D possibly matches TRBD1 or TRBD2 (5 bases each). The germline CDR1 and CDR2 sequences are MNHEY and SVGAGI. The V gene lost 2 bases and the J gene lost 7 bases, with 18 bases spanning the gap. The CDR3 totals 15 residues.

V is TRBV20-1 and J is TRBJ2-3, with D maybe TRBD2 (6 bases). The ends were cut back, 7 bases at V and 10 bases at J, with 12 bases in the middle. The CDR3 totals 10 residues. The V gene's germline CDR1 is DFQATT and CDR2 SNEGSKA (reference sequence). The CDR3 bases are TGCAGTGGGGGGGATGAAGCGCAGTATTTT. Its translation is CSGGDEAQYF.

This chain links TRBV25-1 with TRBJ1-3; TRBD1 matches 9 bases. V was clipped by 0 bases and J by 5 bases; unmatched bases: 2. The CDR3 consists of 15 residues. Germline lookup yields CDR1 MGHDK and CDR2 SYGVNS. The CDR3 loop is CASSEYGTGRNTIYF. The CDR3, as DNA: TGTGCCAGCAGTGAATATGGGACAGGGAGAAACACCATATATTTT.

This chain connects TRBV5-4 to TRBJ1-2; 7 bases agree with TRBD1. The CDR3 length is 14 residues. Looked up from germline, CDR1 is SGHNT and CDR2 is YYREEE (reference sequence). V dropped 4 bases and J dropped 0; count of bases not matched to a gene: 3. Here the CDR3 reads CASSLGTANYGYTF. In DNA, the CDR3 is TGTGCCAGCAGCCTAGGGACAGCTAACTATGGCTACACCTTC. Based on the CDR3 plus reference TRBV5-4 and TRBJ1-2, the full variable domain is ETGVTQSPTHLIKTRGQQVTLRCSSQSGHNTVSWYQQALGQGPQFIFQYYREEENGRGNFPPRFSGLQFPNYSSELNVNALELDDSALYLCASSLGTANYGYTFGSGTRLTVV.

V usage is TRBV28 and J usage is TRBJ2-1; 14 bases match TRBD2. Trimming at V came to 5 bases and at J to 14 bases, leaving 11 bases not matched to a gene. Germline CDR1 is MDHEN and CDR2 is SYDVKM. This CDR3 region has 15 residues. In nucleotides, the CDR3 is TGTGCCAGCAGTACCCCCGGGACTAGCGGGAGCCGCGAGTTCTTC. Amino acids: CASSTPGTSGSREFF. The whole variable domain, filled in from reference TRBV28 and TRBJ2-1, reads DVKVTQSSRYLVKRTGEKVFLECVQDMDHENMFWYRQDPGLGLRLIYFSYDVKMKEKGDIPEGYSVSREKKERFSLILESASTNQTSMYLCASSTPGTSGSREFFGPGTRLTVL.

The chain recombines TRBV6-5 with TRBJ2-4; 9 positions match TRBD1. This CDR3 region has 15 residues. V trimming: 6 bases; J trimming: 5 bases; junction bases outside the gene matches: 8. CDR1 is MNHEY and CDR2 is SVGAGI in the germline V gene. CDR3 loop: CASSRGGQGQNIQYF. The CDR3 DNA is TGTGCCAGCAGCCGAGGGGGACAGGGCCAAAACATTCAGTACTTC.

This sequence joins TRBV4-1 and TRBJ1-2; D is unresolved. The germline V and J ends were trimmed by 3 bases and 2 bases, with 16 bases remaining between them. Germline lookup yields CDR1 MGHRA and CDR2 YSYEKL. The CDR3 has 16 amino acids. Here the CDR3 reads CASSQPFGGKNYGYTF. In nucleotides, the CDR3 is TGCGCCAGCAGCCAGCCTTTCGGAGGGAAGAACTATGGCTACACCTTC.

Concerning this clone: Different DNA sequences within this sample yield the same CDR3. The genes are TRBV18 and TRBJ1-1, with D maybe TRBD1 (5 bases). The CDR3 runs 13 residues. V gave up 4 bases and J gave up 2 bases, with 8 bases separating them. From germline, CDR1 is KGHSH and CDR2 LQKENI. CDR3 sequence (DNA): TGTGCCAGCTCACGGGGGGATAACACTGAAGCTTTCTTT. Translated, it gives CASSRGDNTEAFF. The entire variable domain, with the rest obtained from reference TRBV18 and TRBJ1-1, is as follows: NAGVMQNPRHLVRRRGQEARLRCSPMKGHSHVYWYRQLPEEGLKFMVYLQKENIIDESGMPKERFSAEFPKEGPSILRIQQVVRGDSAAYFCASSRGDNTEAFFGQGTRLTVV.

This clone was seen a handful of times. The J gene is TRBJ2-7, the V gene TRBV6-1; TRBD2 aligns across 8 bases. The trim removed 1 base at V and 5 bases at J, leaving 7 bases unmatched. This CDR3 has 15 residues. Germline CDR1 reads MNHNS; CDR2 reads SASEGT. The CDR3 nucleotides are TGTGCCAGCAGTGAAGTTTCGGGAGGGCCTAACGAGCAGTACTTC. This gives the protein CASSEVSGGPNEQYF.

The chain has TRBV5-8 and TRBJ2-7; tentatively, D is TRBD1 or TRBD2 (5 bases each). Germline V gene lookup returns CDR1 SGHTS and CDR2 YDEGEE. V lost 1 base and J 5 bases, leaving 10 bases between the germline ends. The CDR3 is 13 residues long. Here the CDR3 DNA reads TGTGCCAGCAGCTTGTTTCGGGGCGACGAGCAGTACTTC. This gives the protein CASSLFRGDEQYF. Full variable domain (missing parts from reference TRBV5-8 and TRBJ2-7): EAGVTQSPTHLIKTRGQQATLRCSPISGHTSVYWYQQALGLGLQFLLWYDEGEERNRGNFPPRFSGRQFPNYSSELNVNALELEDSALYLCASSLFRGDEQYFGPGTRLTVT.

There are a few counts of this clone. The J gene is TRBJ1-3, the V gene TRBV4-3; D gene ambiguous. Germline V gives CDR1 LGHNA, CDR2 YSLEER. The CDR3 extends over 15 amino acids. V was cut by 2 bases and J by 4 bases, with 12 bases left in between. The CDR3 DNA reads as TGCGCCAGCAGCCAACAGTGGGGTCTCGGAAACACCATATATTTT. It is translated as CASSQQWGLGNTIYF.

The J gene is TRBJ2-3, the V gene TRBV4-1; D call uncertain. Germline CDR1 reads MGHRA; CDR2 reads YSYEKL. Deletions cut 2 bases from V and 4 bases from J, with 13 bases between. CDR3 length: 15 amino acids. The CDR3, as DNA: TGCGCCAGCAGCCAATTGGGCGGTCTAGCAGATACGCAGTATTTT. It yields the protein CASSQLGGLADTQYF.

The chain employs TRBV5-5 and TRBJ1-1; D gene unclear. V was pared by 2 bases and J by 2 bases, with 7 bases between. CDR3 length: 13 amino acids. Germline lookup yields CDR1 SGHKS and CDR2 YYEKEE (reference sequence). The CDR3, as DNA: TGTGCCAGCAGCTTAATAGGAAACACTGAAGCTTTCTTT. Translating it yields CASSLIGNTEAFF. Complete variable domain (other parts from reference TRBV5-5 and TRBJ1-1): DAGVTQSPTHLIKTRGQQVTLRCSPISGHKSVSWYQQVLGQGPQFIFQYYEKEERGRGNFPDRFSARQFPNYSSELNVNALLLGDSALYLCASSLIGNTEAFFGQGTRLTVV.

The chain is built from TRBV27 and TRBJ2-7; 10 bases are a match to TRBD2. J gave up 4 bases and V 8 bases, and 14 bases lay outside the gene matches. Per germline, CDR1 MNHEY and CDR2 SMNVEV (reference sequence). This CDR3 contains 16 residues. CDR3 amino acids: CASGLTGLARHYEQYF. The CDR3 region has the DNA TGTGCCAGCGGTCTGACGGGACTAGCGAGACATTACGAGCAGTACTTC.

The rearrangement uses TRBV28 and TRBJ2-7, with D possibly matching TRBD1 (6 bases). CDR1 and CDR2 (germline): MDHEN, SYDVKM. V was pared by 6 bases and J by 4 bases, with 13 bases between. This CDR3 spans 13 amino acids. The DNA of the CDR3 is TGTGCCAGCAGACGGACAGTGTCTTACGAGCAGTACTTC. This codes for CASRRTVSYEQYF. Full variable domain (outside the CDR3, taken from reference TRBV28 and TRBJ2-7): DVKVTQSSRYLVKRTGEKVFLECVQDMDHENMFWYRQDPGLGLRLIYFSYDVKMKEKGDIPEGYSVSREKKERFSLILESASTNQTSMYLCASRRTVSYEQYFGPGTRLTVT.

V and J are TRBV30 and TRBJ2-5, with 9 bases matching TRBD1. Germline CDR1 GTSNPN, CDR2 SVGIG (reference sequence). V was pared by 2 bases and J by 2 bases, with 12 bases of the junction left unmatched. This CDR3 has 17 residues. The CDR3: CAWSKGQGWTTQETQYF. The CDR3 DNA follows: TGTGCCTGGAGTAAGGGACAGGGTTGGACAACTCAAGAGACCCAGTACTTC.

The rearrangement uses TRBV21-1 and TRBJ2-7. TRBV21-1 is tagged as a pseudogene. This CDR3 is 16 amino acids long. The DNA for the CDR3 is TGTGCCAGCAGCAAAGCGCATCGGGACGGCGTGGACGAGCAGTACTTC. Translating it yields CASSKAHRDGVDEQYF.

This clone was observed a few times. CDR3 residues: CASVQAPGNTEAFF. CDR3 sequence (DNA): TGCGCCAGCGTACAGGCCCCCGGGAACACTGAAGCTTTCTTT. V is TRBV5-1 and J is TRBJ1-1; possible D gene TRBD1, 5 bases. Germline CDR1 SGHRS, CDR2 YFSETQ. There are 14 residues in the CDR3. Trimming left V 7 bases short and J 1 base short, with 14 bases between.

The chain combines TRBV6-1 with TRBJ2-7, with D hard to call. The CDR3 runs 15 residues. Per the germline V gene, CDR1 is MNHNS and CDR2 is SASEGT. V lost 3 bases, J lost 2 bases, and 14 bases lay in between. CDR3 nucleotides: TGTGCCAGCAGTGACGGGCTCCCAGGCACCTACGAGCAGTACTTC. Translating gives CASSDGLPGTYEQYF.

J is TRBJ2-5 and V is TRBV27; D remains unclear. The germline gives CDR1 MNHEY, CDR2 SMNVEV (reference sequence). This CDR3 has 13 amino acids. Trimming took 4 bases from V and 5 from J, leaving 11 bases between them. The CDR3 sequence is CASSSGLTETQYF. The CDR3 nucleotides are TGTGCCAGCAGTTCGGGTCTCACGGAGACCCAGTACTTC.

This clone was counted a few times. The sample contains more than one DNA sequence encoding this CDR3. This chain links TRBV19 with TRBJ2-7; TRBD1 is a possible D gene (5 bases). Germline V CDR1 and CDR2: LNHDA, SQIVND (reference sequence). V was shortened by 1 base and J by 3 bases, with 10 bases between the two germline ends. CDR3 size: 14 residues. The CDR3 spells CASSIGQGFYEQYF. CDR3 nucleotides: TGTGCCAGTAGTATAGGTCAGGGCTTCTACGAGCAGTACTTC.